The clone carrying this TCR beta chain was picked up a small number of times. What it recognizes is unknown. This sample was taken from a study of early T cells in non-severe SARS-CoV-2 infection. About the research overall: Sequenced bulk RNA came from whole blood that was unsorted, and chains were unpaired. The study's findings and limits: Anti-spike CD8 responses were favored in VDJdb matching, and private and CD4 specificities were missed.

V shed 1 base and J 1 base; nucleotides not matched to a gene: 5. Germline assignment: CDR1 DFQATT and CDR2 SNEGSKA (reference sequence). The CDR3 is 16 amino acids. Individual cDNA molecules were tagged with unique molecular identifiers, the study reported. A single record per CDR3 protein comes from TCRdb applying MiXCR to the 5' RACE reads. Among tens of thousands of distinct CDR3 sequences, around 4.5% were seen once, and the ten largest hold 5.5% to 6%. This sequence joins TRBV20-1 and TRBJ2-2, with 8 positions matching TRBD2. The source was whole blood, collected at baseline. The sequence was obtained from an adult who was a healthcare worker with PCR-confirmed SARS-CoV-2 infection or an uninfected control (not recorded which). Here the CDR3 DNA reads TGCAGTGCTAGAGCTGGAGCGGGAGTGAACACCGGGGAGCTGTTTTTT. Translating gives CSARAGAGVNTGELFF.